The 28 T cell receptor beta chains given below trace back to one sample, sequenced in a study of T cell responses to AZD1222 COVID-19 vaccine. Profiled with immunoSEQ multiplex PCR; TCRdb holds only in-frame clones, not every one. In the table there are about 150,000 clones, 85% to 95% of which are singletons. The sample consisted of peripheral blood, taken 28 days after the second AZD1222 dose. The receptors were sampled from an adult who received the AZD1222 COVID-19 vaccine.

The rearrangement links TRBV6-1 to TRBJ1-2; D is undetermined. There are 14 residues in the CDR3. Trimming stripped 2 bases from V and 7 bases from J, with 14 bases between. Germline V gene data show CDR1 as MNHNS and CDR2 as SASEGT. The CDR3 region is CASSESFEIPGYTF. CDR3 in DNA: TGTGCCAGCAGTGAAAGTTTCGAGATTCCTGGCTACACCTTC.

The chain couples TRBV5-4 to TRBJ2-2; D might be TRBD2 (7 bases). CDR3 length: 16 residues. The germline gives CDR1 SGHNT, CDR2 YYREEE (reference sequence). The ends were cut back, 4 bases at V and 1 base at J, with 14 bases in the middle. CDR3 in DNA: TGTGCCAGCAGCACTGGAGGGGGGGTGAACACCGGGGAGCTGTTTTTT. It is translated as CASSTGGGVNTGELFF.

The genes are TRBV18 and TRBJ2-3, with D possibly matching TRBD1 (5 bases). Germline V lookup: CDR1 KGHSH, CDR2 LQKENI. This CDR3 spans 14 amino acids. Trimming left V 3 bases short and J 2 bases short, with 9 bases between. The chain's CDR3 is CASSPRQSTDTQYF. In nucleotides, the CDR3 is TGTGCCAGCTCACCTAGACAGTCCACAGATACGCAGTATTTT.

The rearrangement uses TRBV6-5 and TRBJ1-2; TRBD1 might be the D (5 bases). Per the germline V gene, CDR1 is MNHEY and CDR2 is SVGAGI. The CDR3 has 15 residues. Trimming left V 8 bases short and J 8 bases short, with 24 bases between. Here the CDR3 DNA reads TGTGCCAGCTACTCCGGGGGAATCCCCCCTGAGGGCTACACCTTC. Its protein is CASYSGGIPPEGYTF.

The rearrangement uses TRBV27 and TRBJ1-6, with D possibly TRBD1 on 6 matching bases. The CDR3 runs to 16 residues. V lost 4 bases and J lost 0, with 10 bases in between. CDR1 MNHEY and CDR2 SMNVEV come from the germline V gene (reference sequence). CDR3: CASSSTGSSYNSPLHF. CDR3 bases: TGTGCCAGCAGTTCAACAGGGAGCTCCTATAATTCACCCCTCCACTTT.

This clone was observed a few times. This rearrangement joins TRBV24-1 to TRBJ2-5; D is uncertain. The CDR3 runs to 14 residues. The V end was cut by 3 bases, the J end by 5 bases, with 12 bases between. Germline lookup yields CDR1 KGHDR and CDR2 SFDVKD. CDR3 nucleotides: TGTGCCACCAGTGATACACAATCGACGGAGACCCAGTACTTC. It translates to CATSDTQSTETQYF.

This chain links TRBV28 with TRBJ2-1; 7 bases are shared with TRBD2. The length of the CDR3 is 15 residues. V was clipped by 1 base and J by 2 bases; unmatched bases: 2. CDR1 and CDR2 from the germline V gene are MDHEN and SYDVKM. The CDR3 region is CASSLLRGAYNEQFF. For the CDR3, the DNA is TGTGCCAGCAGTTTATTACGGGGGGCCTACAATGAGCAGTTCTTC. The complete variable domain, with remaining parts taken from reference TRBV28 and TRBJ2-1, reads DVKVTQSSRYLVKRTGEKVFLECVQDMDHENMFWYRQDPGLGLRLIYFSYDVKMKEKGDIPEGYSVSREKKERFSLILESASTNQTSMYLCASSLLRGAYNEQFFGPGTRLTVL.

The chain joins TRBV2 to TRBJ1-4, with 11 bases identical to TRBD1. The germline CDR1 and CDR2 sequences are SNHLY and FYNNEI. CDR3 length equals 16 residues. The V and J ends lost 7 bases and 8 bases, in that order; junction bases with no gene match: 12. Here the CDR3 reads CASNGQGAPPGEKLFF. Here the CDR3 DNA reads TGTGCCAGCAATGGACAGGGGGCGCCCCCGGGGGAAAAACTGTTTTTT.

The rearrangement joins TRBV18 to TRBJ2-5, with D uncertain. V lost 2 bases, J lost 2 bases, and 6 bases lay in between. The CDR3 length is 13 residues. The germline V gene has CDR1 KGHSH and CDR2 LQKENI. The CDR3 DNA reads as TGTGCCAGCTCACCAGGGGTTCAAGAGACCCAGTACTTC. Its translation is CASSPGVQETQYF.

This clone turned up a few times. The rearrangement joins TRBV13 to TRBJ2-1; unclear D gene. Germline CDR1 and CDR2: PRHDT and FYEKMQ (reference sequence). Trimming left V 6 bases short and J 1 base short, with 1 base between. The CDR3 length is 11 residues. In DNA, the CDR3 is TGTGCCAGCAGTTCCTACAATGAGCAGTTCTTC. It yields the protein CASSSYNEQFF.

The chain uses TRBV5-6 and TRBJ1-3; D is unclear. V lost 0 bases, J lost 2 bases, and 15 bases lay in between. Germline CDR1 reads SGHDT; CDR2 reads YYEEEE. This CDR3 has 17 amino acids. The CDR3 here is CASSLAGHDRPGNTIYF. Here the CDR3 DNA reads TGTGCCAGCAGCTTGGCCGGGCACGACCGTCCTGGAAACACCATATATTTT.

This chain uses TRBV12-5 with TRBJ1-5; D is undetermined. Germline CDR1 and CDR2: LGHNT and FRNRAP. The CDR3 contains 10 residues. Trimming cost V 5 bases and J 7 bases, with 3 bases left between them. In nucleotides, the CDR3 is TGTGCTAGTGGTCTCCAGCCCCAGCATTTT. Translating it yields CASGLQPQHF. Combining the CDR3 with reference TRBV12-5 and TRBJ1-5 gives the whole variable domain DARVTQTPRHKVTEMGQEVTMRCQPILGHNTVFWYRQTMMQGLELLAYFRNRAPLDDSGMPKDRFSAEMPDATLATLKIQPSEPRDSAVYFCASGLQPQHFGDGTRLSIL.

V is TRBV6-1 and J is TRBJ1-1; tentative D call: TRBD1 (5 bases). The CDR3 length is 14 residues. Germline loops: CDR1 MNHNS, CDR2 SASEGT. Between the trimmed V and J ends, which lost 2 bases and 5 bases, there was a span of 12 bases. The CDR3 DNA follows: TGTGCCAGCAGTGAACAGGGATTGCGGACTGAAGCTTTCTTT. Translation: CASSEQGLRTEAFF.

The V and J genes are TRBV5-1 and TRBJ1-3; tentatively, D is TRBD1 (5 bases). The germline V gene encodes CDR1 SGHRS and CDR2 YFSETQ. The CDR3 is 13 residues long. The V and J ends lost 7 bases and 1 base respectively, with 9 bases between them. Here the CDR3 reads CASAAGSGNTIYF. CDR3 nucleotide sequence: TGCGCCAGCGCAGCAGGGTCTGGAAACACCATATATTTT.

The chain employs TRBV7-3 and TRBJ2-5, with 8 bases aligning to TRBD2. CDR3 size: 13 residues. Germline CDR1 reads SGHTA; CDR2 reads FQGTGA. Losses at the gene ends were 4 bases for V and 6 bases for J; bases not matched to a gene: 4. The CDR3 reads CASSSGLDQTQYF. The CDR3 DNA sequence: TGTGCCAGCAGCTCGGGACTAGATCAGACCCAGTACTTC.

The chain joins TRBV6-6 to TRBJ1-1; D call uncertain. Germline V gene data show CDR1 as MNHNY and CDR2 as SVGAGI (reference sequence). The CDR3 spans 13 residues. The V and J ends lost 5 bases and 10 bases respectively, with 17 bases between them. The CDR3 protein is CASSHDAGQRAFF. As DNA, the CDR3 is TGTGCCAGCAGTCATGACGCTGGCCAGAGAGCTTTCTTT.

Concerning this clone: The same CDR3 can be traced to other DNA sequences in this sample. The chain joins TRBV12-3 or TRBV12-4 to TRBJ1-2, with TRBD1 identical over 7 bases. This CDR3 comprises 13 residues. After removal of 6 bases from V and 3 bases from J, the junction contained 4 bases not matched to a gene. CDR3 loop: CASSLGGYYGYTF. Written as DNA, the CDR3 is TGTGCCAGCAGCCTAGGGGGCTACTATGGCTACACCTTC.

J is TRBJ2-3 and V is TRBV5-1; 10 bases map to TRBD2. V lost 3 bases, J lost 5 bases, and 15 bases stayed unmatched. CDR3 length equals 18 residues. Germline CDR1 and CDR2: SGHRS and YFSETQ. DNA of the CDR3: TGCGCCAGCAGCTCGAAACCTTATATAGCGGGAGGAGGAGATACGCAGTATTTT. It is translated as CASSSKPYIAGGGDTQYF.

The gene calls are TRBV27 and TRBJ2-1; D uncertain. The CDR3 consists of 13 residues. Germline values: CDR1 MNHEY, CDR2 SMNVEV (reference sequence). The V gene lost 3 bases and the J gene lost 6 bases, with 9 bases spanning the gap. This CDR3 is CASSFGSLNEQFF. In nucleotides, the CDR3 is TGTGCCAGCAGTTTCGGTAGCCTCAATGAGCAGTTCTTC.

Here the CDR3 reads CATSGLRQGLSYEQYF. The CDR3, as DNA: TGTGCCACCAGCGGTCTGAGACAGGGTTTGTCCTACGAGCAGTACTTC. The chain joins TRBV15 to TRBJ2-7, with 7 bases fitting TRBD1. Germline V CDR1 and CDR2: LNHNV, YYDKDF (reference sequence). This CDR3 is 16 amino acids long. V dropped 5 bases and J dropped 1; count of bases not matched to a gene: 11. The full variable domain, in which reference TRBV15 and TRBJ2-7 provide the parts outside the CDR3, is DAMVIQNPRYQVTQFGKPVTLSCSQTLNHNVMYWYQQKSSQAPKLLFHYYDKDFNNEADTPDNFQSRRPNTSFCFLDIRSPGLGDTAMYLCATSGLRQGLSYEQYFGPGTRLTVT.

The V and J genes are TRBV19 and TRBJ1-3; 7 bases match TRBD1. Losses at the gene ends were 9 bases for V and 0 bases for J; bases not matched to a gene: 8. CDR3 length: 15 amino acids. Per the germline V gene, CDR1 is LNHDA and CDR2 is SQIVND (reference sequence). This CDR3 is CASRRQGNSGNTIYF. CDR3 DNA: TGTGCCAGCAGGAGACAGGGTAACTCTGGAAACACCATATATTTT.

V is TRBV3-1 (or the pseudogene TRBV3-2) and J is TRBJ1-5; D not certain. V was pared by 4 bases and J by 1 base, with 11 bases between. Germline CDR1 reads LGHDT; CDR2 reads YNNKEL (reference sequence). CDR3 size: 15 residues. CDR3 nucleotides: TGTGCCAGCAGCCTCGGTAGTTCAAGCAATCAGCCCCAGCATTTT. This encodes CASSLGSSSNQPQHF.

V is TRBV5-8 and J is TRBJ1-1; no firm D call. This CDR3 has 13 residues. Germline lookup yields CDR1 SGHTS and CDR2 YDEGEE. V was clipped by 6 bases and J by 1 base, with 10 bases between them. CDR3 nucleotides: TGTGCCAGCACCCCCGGTGGGAACACTGAAGCTTTCTTT. Its protein product is CASTPGGNTEAFF. The full variable domain, its missing parts supplied by reference TRBV5-8 and TRBJ1-1, is EAGVTQSPTHLIKTRGQQATLRCSPISGHTSVYWYQQALGLGLQFLLWYDEGEERNRGNFPPRFSGRQFPNYSSELNVNALELEDSALYLCASTPGGNTEAFFGQGTRLTVV.

The chain has TRBV7-8 and TRBJ2-5; D is ambiguous. V lost 5 bases, J lost 5 bases, and 9 bases lay in between. The germline V gene has CDR1 SGHVS and CDR2 FQNEAQ. CDR3 length equals 12 residues. The CDR3 DNA sequence: TGTGCCAGCAGCCTAACTCGGGAGACCCAGTACTTC. Protein sequence: CASSLTRETQYF.

V usage is TRBV6-5 and J usage is TRBJ1-2; TRBD1 matches 11 bases. V trimming: 4 bases; J trimming: 4 bases; junction bases outside the gene matches: 2. The germline gives CDR1 MNHEY, CDR2 SVGAGI. The CDR3 consists of 14 residues. The CDR3 DNA sequence: TGTGCCAGCAGTTGGACAGGGGGCCTCTATGGCTACACCTTC. This sequence encodes CASSWTGGLYGYTF.

V is TRBV27 and J is TRBJ1-5, with D perhaps TRBD1 (5 bases). The V gene lost 5 bases and the J gene lost 3 bases, with 11 bases spanning the gap. This CDR3 has 14 residues. CDR1 is MNHEY and CDR2 is SMNVEV in the germline V gene (reference sequence). CDR3 DNA: TGTGCCAGCAGTGCAGGGACCGCCAATCAGCCCCAGCATTTT. Translation gives CASSAGTANQPQHF.

The chain joins TRBV7-9 to TRBJ2-7; a weak D match, TRBD2 (5 bases). Germline V lookup: CDR1 SEHNR, CDR2 FQNEAQ (reference sequence). The V gene lost 0 bases and the J gene lost 6 bases, with 15 bases spanning the gap. CDR3 length: 15 amino acids. DNA for the CDR3: TGTGCCAGCAGCTTAGCGGGAGCCTCAAGTGGCGAGCAGTACTTC. This encodes CASSLAGASSGEQYF.

This chain uses TRBV5-1 with TRBJ1-6; D is possibly TRBD1 (5 bases). V gave up 2 bases and J gave up 10 bases, with 19 bases separating them. Germline CDR1 reads SGHRS; CDR2 reads YFSETQ. CDR3 length: 16 residues. CDR3 in amino acids: CASSLRPGTAGSPLHF. CDR3 DNA: TGCGCCAGCAGCTTACGTCCCGGGACCGCTGGCTCACCCCTCCACTTT.